These 13 T cell receptor beta chains share one sample of origin, sequenced in a study of spatial heterogeneity in lung cancer. A single record per CDR3 protein comes from TCRdb applying MiXCR to the 5' RACE reads. Here the sample spans around 63,000 distinct CDR3 sequences, about 8% being singletons. Time point noted: sample taken at primary tumor resection. Whole RNA, which was extracted from tumor, nontumor lung tissue or frozen PBMC, was sequenced without any cell sorting. This specimen consisted of PBMCs, obtained at surgery. The receptors shown here come from a female donor with early-stage non-small cell lung cancer.

The V call is TRBV6-6, the J call TRBJ1-2, with D possibly TRBD1 on 6 matching bases. Germline loops: CDR1 MNHNY, CDR2 SVGAGI (reference sequence). The CDR3 has 14 amino acids. Between the trimmed V and J ends, which lost 2 bases and 8 bases, there was a span of 15 bases. The CDR3: CASSYPAGGEGYTF. The CDR3 coding sequence is TGTGCCAGCAGTTACCCGGCGGGGGGCGAGGGCTACACCTTC.

This clonotype has just a few counts. This chain links TRBV12-3 or TRBV12-4 with TRBJ1-5, with a tentative D call TRBD1 (5 bases). This CDR3 contains 13 residues. Trimming stripped 6 bases from V and 9 bases from J, with 15 bases between. In DNA form, the CDR3 reads TGTGCCAGCAGAGAGGGACCGGCGGGGCCCCAGCATTTT. Translating it yields CASREGPAGPQHF.

This clonotype was seen repeatedly, ten times or more. The V and J genes are TRBV11-2 and TRBJ2-6, with 11 bases aligning to TRBD2. V dropped 1 base and J dropped 2; count of bases not matched to a gene: 7. Germline V lookup: CDR1 SGHAT, CDR2 FQNNGV. The CDR3 length is 19 residues. This chain's CDR3 is CASSLVRGTSGTGANVLTF. The CDR3 nucleotides are TGTGCCAGCAGCTTAGTAAGGGGGACTAGCGGCACTGGGGCCAACGTCCTGACTTTC.

V usage is TRBV5-1 and J usage is TRBJ1-6; D uncertain. This CDR3 has 16 amino acids. Per germline, CDR1 SGHRS and CDR2 YFSETQ. V was cut by 2 bases and J by 4 bases, with 13 bases left in between. The CDR3: CASSFTGDVYNSPLHF. As DNA, the CDR3 is TGCGCCAGCAGCTTTACCGGAGACGTTTATAATTCACCCCTCCACTTT.

The chain combines TRBV10-3 with TRBJ2-2, with D perhaps being TRBD1 or TRBD2 (8 bases each). Germline CDR1 reads ENHRY; CDR2 reads SYGVKD. Trimming pared 6 bases from V and 9 bases from J, leaving 20 bases between. The CDR3 runs 15 residues. CDR3 coding DNA: TGTGCCATCAGGGGACAGGCGGGGGGCAACCGGGAGCTGTTTTTT. It is translated as CAIRGQAGGNRELFF.

This clonotype was seen only a few times. The chain combines TRBV29-1 with TRBJ1-4; D remains unclear. Germline V CDR1 and CDR2: SQVTM, ANQGSEA. The CDR3 is made up of 12 amino acids. Deletions cut 7 bases from V and 8 bases from J, with 14 bases between. Here the CDR3 DNA reads TGCAGCGCCGAACGGGGAGACGAAAAACTGTTTTTT. It codes for CSAERGDEKLFF.

This clonotype is categorized as medium-sized (0.01 to 0.1%). This chain joins TRBV11-2 and TRBJ1-5, with D perhaps matching TRBD1 (5 bases). Between the trimmed V and J ends, which lost 8 bases and 7 bases, there was a span of 15 bases. Germline assignment: CDR1 SGHAT and CDR2 FQNNGV. This CDR3 is 13 amino acids long. The CDR3 is CASEQERGQPQHF. The DNA for the CDR3 is TGTGCCAGCGAACAGGAGAGAGGGCAGCCCCAGCATTTT.

This clonotype was seen a handful of times. This chain uses TRBV6-6 with TRBJ2-7, with D perhaps matching TRBD1 or TRBD2 (6 bases each). V was pared by 4 bases and J by 1 base, with 14 bases between. CDR3 length: 15 amino acids. Germline values: CDR1 MNHNY, CDR2 SVGAGI (reference sequence). The CDR3 spells CASSWGPGDSYEQYV. For the CDR3, the DNA is TGTGCCAGCAGTTGGGGGCCGGGGGATTCCTACGAGCAGTACGTC.

This clonotype showed up just a few times. This chain links TRBV18 with TRBJ1-5, with D perhaps matching TRBD1 (5 bases). Trimming took 2 bases from V and 4 from J, leaving 15 bases between them. The CDR3 is made up of 16 amino acids. In germline, CDR1 is KGHSH, CDR2 LQKENI. The CDR3 loop reads CASSPNPTGTNQPQHF. The CDR3 nucleotides read TGTGCCAGCTCACCAAATCCCACAGGCACAAATCAGCCCCAGCATTTT.

On this clonotype: At one boundary the junction diverges from the germline segment, which might be a read error. The chain couples TRBV5-5 to TRBJ1-5; D not resolved. The germline V gene encodes CDR1 SGHKS and CDR2 YYEKEE (reference sequence). The CDR3 has 14 residues. The DNA of the CDR3 is TGTGCCGGCAGCTTGCCGGGGTTCAATCAGCCCCAGCATTTT. It yields the protein CAGSLPGFNQPQHF.

The rearrangement uses TRBV20-1 and TRBJ2-1; 11 bases fit TRBD2. This CDR3 is 14 amino acids long. Germline CDR1 and CDR2: DFQATT and SNEGSKA (reference sequence). V lost 7 bases, J lost 7 bases, and 9 bases stayed unmatched. The CDR3 loop is CSEARSGRGNEQFF. The CDR3, as DNA: TGCAGTGAGGCTCGTAGCGGGAGGGGTAATGAGCAGTTCTTC.

This clonotype was counted a few times. The chain couples TRBV7-3 to TRBJ2-6; D is uncertain. Trimming removed 1 base from V and 4 bases from J, with 8 bases in between. The germline gives CDR1 SGHTA, CDR2 FQGTGA. The CDR3 loop spans 15 amino acids. The CDR3 spells CASSLIRSGANVLTF. DNA of the CDR3: TGTGCCAGCAGCTTAATCAGATCCGGGGCCAACGTCCTGACTTTC. Supplemented by reference TRBV7-3 and TRBJ2-6, the full variable domain reads GAGVSQTPSNKVTEKGKYVELRCDPISGHTALYWYRQSLGQGPEFLIYFQGTGAADDSGLPNDRFFAVRPEGSVSTLKIQRTERGDSAVYLCASSLIRSGANVLTFGAGSRLTVL.

This clonotype was seen more than once but under ten times. This chain connects TRBV27 to TRBJ1-2; the match to TRBD1 covers 8 bases. The CDR3 is 13 amino acids. CDR1 and CDR2 from the germline V gene are MNHEY and SMNVEV (reference sequence). V lost 5 bases and J lost 5; bases outside the gene matches: 4. CDR3 nucleotide sequence: TGTGCCAGCAGTACAGGGGGAGGATATGGCTACACCTTC. As protein: CASSTGGGYGYTF.